Below, one T cell receptor (beta chain) is given with its context. Recruited during active infection, patients (from Seattle) were subsequently followed longitudinally. In the authors' workflow: Using reference gene primer amplification, nucleated cell counts were estimated. Sequencing was performed with immunoSEQ multiplex PCR; in TCRdb, only in-frame clones are kept and a portion is missing. V and J calls and clone size are given by that table; D and trimming were obtained from the DNA. Of 270,000 or so clones in the sample, roughly 89% were seen once. These data originate in a study of blood T cell repertoires in COVID-19. Study-level information: The United States, Italy and Spain supplied acute and convalescent COVID-19 samples. T cells, B-cell-depleted T cells, or PBMCs provided the cDNA or gDNA that served as material.

Germline loops: CDR1 MDHEN, CDR2 SYDVKM. V lost 3 bases and J lost 0, with 8 bases in between. The CDR3 is 14 residues long. The sequence was collected from a woman aged 55-70 years with COVID-19, enrolled during active disease. The chain carries TRBV28 and TRBJ1-1, with D possibly being TRBD1 (5 bases). The sequenced sample consisted of peripheral blood. In nucleotides, the CDR3 is TGTGCCAGCAGTTTGGGGCAGATGAACACTGAAGCTTTCTTT. Protein product: CASSLGQMNTEAFF.